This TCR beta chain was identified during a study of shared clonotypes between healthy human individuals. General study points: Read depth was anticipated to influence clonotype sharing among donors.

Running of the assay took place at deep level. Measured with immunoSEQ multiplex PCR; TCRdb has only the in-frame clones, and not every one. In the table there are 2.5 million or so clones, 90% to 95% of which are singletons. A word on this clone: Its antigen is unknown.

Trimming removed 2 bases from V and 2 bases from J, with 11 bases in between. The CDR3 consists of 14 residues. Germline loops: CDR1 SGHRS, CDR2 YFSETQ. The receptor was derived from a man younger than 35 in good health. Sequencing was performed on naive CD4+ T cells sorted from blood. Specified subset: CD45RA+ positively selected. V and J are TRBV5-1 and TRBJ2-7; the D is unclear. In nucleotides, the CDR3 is TGCGCCAGCAGCTTTTTCAGATTAGCCTACGAGCAGTACTTC. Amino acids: CASSFFRLAYEQYF.